The TCR beta chain described here comes from a study of OX40 agonist ivuxolimab in advanced cancers. In the study overall: Dose-escalation patients had hepatocellular carcinoma, melanoma, renal cell or head and neck cancer.

V was cut by 2 bases and J by 5 bases, with 7 bases left in between. The germline V gene has CDR1 MNHEY and CDR2 SMNVEV (reference sequence). This CDR3 region has 13 residues. Repertoires were generated with immunoSEQ multiplex PCR, while TCRdb's copy carries only in-frame clones and drops some. The table lists about 12,000 clones, roughly 80% of them singletons. The material sequenced was CD4+ or CD8+ T cells sorted from blood, taken in a trial of the OX40 agonist ivuxolimab. The V gene is TRBV27, the J gene TRBJ2-1; no definite D call. The clonotype was recovered from an adult with an advanced solid tumor such as melanoma, head and neck, liver or kidney cancer. CDR3 DNA: TGTGCCAGCAGTTTAACGATAAACAATGAGCAGTTCTTC. It is translated as CASSLTINNEQFF.